These T cell receptor beta chains were read from a single sample in a study of response to subunit inactivated influenza vaccine. Each CDR3 protein gets one entry after TCRdb re-called the RT-PCR reads with MiXCR. This sample has 600,000 to 700,000 distinct CDR3 sequences, with less than 15% found just once. The sample here was PBMCs from blood, taken less than 15 days before vaccination. These TCRs come from a man aged 50 to 60 who received an inactivated influenza vaccine. Both conserved end residues are part of each CDR3. D genes are given only for firm matches.

V,D,CDR3
TRBV10-3,TRBD2,CAISTRGGSYEQYF
TRBV4-1,TRBD1,CASRRVQGAGNYGYTF
TRBV12-3/TRBV12-4,NA,CASSLDGSSYNSPLHF
TRBV4-2,TRBD2,CASSREPLGLAGAQYF
TRBV12-3/TRBV12-4,NA,CASSLATLSYNEQFF
TRBV7-7,TRBD2,CASSSGTIKETQYF
TRBV11-2,NA,CASSPTGVGGGYGYTF
TRBV20-1,TRBD2,CSARIFGGGETQYF
TRBV7-8,TRBD1,CASSQGDRVMPQYF
TRBV5-1,TRBD2,CASSLILAGAPNEQFF
TRBV15,NA,CATSRDRGGQLLGYTF
TRBV7-9,NA,CASSFTRVDYTDTQYF
TRBV27,TRBD1,CASSLRTGGMFF
TRBV7-2,NA,CASVLLGHSTDTQYF
TRBV11-2,TRBD2,CASSLVRVSSGGAEFF
TRBV20-1,NA,CSAARDNMNTEAFF
TRBV12-3/TRBV12-4,NA,CASSLSHVSYNSPLHF
TRBV12-3/TRBV12-4,TRBD1,CASSPNRGRSEKLFF
TRBV4-3,NA,CASSQYSPLHF
TRBV4-2,TRBD2,CASSQDPQASGRETQYF
TRBV4-2,TRBD1,CASSHDDRASGANVLTF
TRBV25-1,TRBD2,CASSELLAGETQYF
TRBV25-1,NA,CASIQGRELFF